This T cell receptor (beta chain) was captured in a study of cytomegalovirus exposure and HLA in healthy donors. The PCR employed 60 Vbeta primers together with 13 Jbeta primers. Assay: immunoSEQ multiplex PCR; the TCRdb copy retains only in-frame clones and omits some. The table shows 140,000 or so clones, with 80% occurring only once. Trimming took off 2 bases at V and 0 bases at J, with 7 bases between the two ends. CDR3 length: 15 residues. Germline loops: CDR1 ENHRY, CDR2 SYGVKD. This chain links TRBV10-3 with TRBJ1-4; D call uncertain. The sequence derives from a woman between 25 and 40 years old in good health and CMV-seronegative. The material sequenced was PBMCs. The CDR3 here is CAISEVLATNEKLFF. The CDR3 DNA reads TGTGCCATCAGTGAGGTTCTTGCAACTAATGAAAAACTGTTTTTT.